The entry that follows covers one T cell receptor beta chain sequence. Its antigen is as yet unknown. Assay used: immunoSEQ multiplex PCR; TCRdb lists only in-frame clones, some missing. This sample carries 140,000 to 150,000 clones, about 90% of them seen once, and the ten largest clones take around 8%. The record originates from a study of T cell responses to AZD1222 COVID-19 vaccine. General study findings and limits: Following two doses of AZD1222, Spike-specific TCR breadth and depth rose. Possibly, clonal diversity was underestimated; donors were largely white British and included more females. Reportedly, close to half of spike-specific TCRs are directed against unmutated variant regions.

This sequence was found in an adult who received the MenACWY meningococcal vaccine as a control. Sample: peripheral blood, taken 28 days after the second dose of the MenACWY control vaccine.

The DNA of the CDR3 is TGTGCCAGCAGCTCATACGGGCAGGGGGCCTATGGCTACACCTTC. Translation gives CASSSYGQGAYGYTF. The V and J genes are TRBV7-9 and TRBJ1-2, with TRBD1 matching over 8 bases. The CDR3 spans 15 residues. Germline CDR1 reads SEHNR; CDR2 reads FQNEAQ (reference sequence). The trim removed 4 bases at V and 4 bases at J, leaving 8 bases unmatched.